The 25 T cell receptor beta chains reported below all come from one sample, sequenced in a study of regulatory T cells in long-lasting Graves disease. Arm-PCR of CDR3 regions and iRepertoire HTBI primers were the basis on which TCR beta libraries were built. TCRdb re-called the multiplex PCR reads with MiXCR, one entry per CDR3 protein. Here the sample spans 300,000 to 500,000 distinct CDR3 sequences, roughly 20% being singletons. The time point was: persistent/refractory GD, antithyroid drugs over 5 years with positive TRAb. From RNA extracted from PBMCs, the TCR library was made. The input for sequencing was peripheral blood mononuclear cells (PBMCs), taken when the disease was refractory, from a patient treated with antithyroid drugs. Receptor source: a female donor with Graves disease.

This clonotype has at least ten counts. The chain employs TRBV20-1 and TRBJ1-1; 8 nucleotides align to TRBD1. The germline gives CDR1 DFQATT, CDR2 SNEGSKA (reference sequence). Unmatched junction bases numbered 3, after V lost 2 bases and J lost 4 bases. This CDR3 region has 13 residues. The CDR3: CSARPQGGTEAFF. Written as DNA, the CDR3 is TGCAGTGCTAGACCACAGGGGGGCACTGAAGCTTTCTTT.

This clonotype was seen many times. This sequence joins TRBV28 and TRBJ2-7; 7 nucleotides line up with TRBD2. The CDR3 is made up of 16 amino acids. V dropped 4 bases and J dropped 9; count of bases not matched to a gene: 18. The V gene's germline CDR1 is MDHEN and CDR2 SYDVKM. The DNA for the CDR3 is TGTGCCAGCAGTTCCGGTGGGGCGGGGGAGGGGTTGTGGCAGTACTTC. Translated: CASSSGGAGEGLWQYF.

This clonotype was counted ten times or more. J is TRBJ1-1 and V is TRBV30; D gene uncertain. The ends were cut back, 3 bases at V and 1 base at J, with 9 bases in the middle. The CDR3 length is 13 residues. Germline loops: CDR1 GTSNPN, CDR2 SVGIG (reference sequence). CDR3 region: CAWSSAGNTEAFF. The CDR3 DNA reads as TGTGCCTGGAGCTCGGCAGGGAACACTGAAGCTTTCTTT.

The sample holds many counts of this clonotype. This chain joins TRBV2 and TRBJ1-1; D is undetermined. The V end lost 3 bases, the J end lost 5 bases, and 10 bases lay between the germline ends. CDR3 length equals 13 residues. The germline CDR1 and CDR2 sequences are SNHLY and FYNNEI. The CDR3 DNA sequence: TGTGCCAGCAGTGAGAGGGTGACAACTGAAGCTTTCTTT. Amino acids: CASSERVTTEAFF.

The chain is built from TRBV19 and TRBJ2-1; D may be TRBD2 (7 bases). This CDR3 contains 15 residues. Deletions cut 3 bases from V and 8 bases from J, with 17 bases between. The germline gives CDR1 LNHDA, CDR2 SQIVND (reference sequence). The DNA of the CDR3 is TGTGCCAGTAGTATCTTCGCGGGGGCCGGCGATGAGCAGTTCTTC. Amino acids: CASSIFAGAGDEQFF.

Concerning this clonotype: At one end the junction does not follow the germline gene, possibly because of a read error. Written as DNA, the CDR3 is TGTACCAGCAGTTACACTAGCGGGATAAAGGCTGGGGCCAACGTCCTGACTTTC. As protein: CTSSYTSGIKAGANVLTF. The chain combines TRBV6-5 with TRBJ2-6, with 10 bases identical to TRBD2. CDR3 length equals 18 residues. Germline-derived CDR1 and CDR2 are MNHEY and SVGAGI.

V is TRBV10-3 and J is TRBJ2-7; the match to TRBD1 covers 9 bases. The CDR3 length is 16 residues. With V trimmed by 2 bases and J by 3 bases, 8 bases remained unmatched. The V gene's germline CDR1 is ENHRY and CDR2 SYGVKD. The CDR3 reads CAISENVRGQGYEQYF. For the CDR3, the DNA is TGTGCCATCAGTGAGAACGTTAGGGGACAGGGCTACGAGCAGTACTTC.

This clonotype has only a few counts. The CDR3 loop reads CSVGQGKNIQYF. CDR3 nucleotide sequence: TGCAGCGTTGGACAGGGGAAAAACATTCAGTACTTC. The V gene is TRBV29-1, the J gene TRBJ2-4; 8 nucleotides match TRBD1. Germline CDR1 and CDR2: SQVTM and ANQGSEA. The trim removed 4 bases at V and 4 bases at J, leaving 0 bases unmatched. The CDR3 covers 12 residues. The full variable domain, in which reference TRBV29-1 and TRBJ2-4 provide the parts outside the CDR3, is SAVISQKPSRDICQRGTSLTIQCQVDSQVTMMFWYRQQPGQSLTLIATANQGSEATYESGFVIDKFPISRPNLTFSTLTVSNMSPEDSSIYLCSVGQGKNIQYFGAGTRLSVL.

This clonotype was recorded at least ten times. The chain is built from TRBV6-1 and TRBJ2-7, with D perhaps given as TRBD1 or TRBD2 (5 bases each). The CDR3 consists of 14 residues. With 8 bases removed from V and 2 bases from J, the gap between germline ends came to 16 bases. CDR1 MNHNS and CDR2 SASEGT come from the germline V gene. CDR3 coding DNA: TGTGCCAGCGGGACCGGGTCTCACGCCTACGAGCAGTACTTC. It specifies CASGTGSHAYEQYF.

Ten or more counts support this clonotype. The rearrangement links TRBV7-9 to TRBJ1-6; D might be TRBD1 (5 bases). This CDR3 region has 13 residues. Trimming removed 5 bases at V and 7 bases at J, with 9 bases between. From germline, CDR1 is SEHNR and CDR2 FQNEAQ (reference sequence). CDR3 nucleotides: TGTGCCAGCAGCGCCACAGGAAATTCACCCCTCCACTTT. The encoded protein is CASSATGNSPLHF.

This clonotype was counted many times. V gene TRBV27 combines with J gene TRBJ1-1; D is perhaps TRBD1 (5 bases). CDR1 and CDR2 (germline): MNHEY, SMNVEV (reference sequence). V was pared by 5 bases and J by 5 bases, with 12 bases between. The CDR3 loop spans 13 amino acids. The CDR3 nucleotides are TGTGCCAGCAGTATTAACAGGATGACTGAAGCTTTCTTT. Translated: CASSINRMTEAFF.

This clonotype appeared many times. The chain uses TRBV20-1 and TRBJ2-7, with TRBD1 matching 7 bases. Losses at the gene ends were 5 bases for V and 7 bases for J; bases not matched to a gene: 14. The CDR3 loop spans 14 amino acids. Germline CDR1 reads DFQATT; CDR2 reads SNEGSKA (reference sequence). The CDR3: CSARKAGGMGEQYF. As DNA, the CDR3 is TGCAGTGCTCGGAAGGCAGGGGGAATGGGGGAGCAGTACTTC.

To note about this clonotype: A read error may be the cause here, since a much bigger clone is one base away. The CDR3 DNA follows: TGTGCCAGCAGTTTGAAGGGGTACCCCTACGAGCAGTACTTC. Translated, it gives CASSLKGYPYEQYF. This chain connects TRBV27 to TRBJ2-7; tentatively, D is TRBD1 (5 bases). Trimming left V 3 bases short and J 2 bases short, with 11 bases between. The germline V gene encodes CDR1 MNHEY and CDR2 SMNVEV (reference sequence). This CDR3 is 14 amino acids long.

Here the CDR3 DNA reads TGTGCCAGCAGCGCGCGCCGAAACAGGGGATCCCAAGAGACCCAGTACTTC. Translated: CASSARRNRGSQETQYF. J is TRBJ2-5 and V is TRBV13, with 7 bases identical to TRBD1. The CDR3 extends over 17 amino acids. V was clipped by 5 bases and J by 1 base; unmatched bases: 13. Germline CDR1 reads PRHDT; CDR2 reads FYEKMQ (reference sequence).

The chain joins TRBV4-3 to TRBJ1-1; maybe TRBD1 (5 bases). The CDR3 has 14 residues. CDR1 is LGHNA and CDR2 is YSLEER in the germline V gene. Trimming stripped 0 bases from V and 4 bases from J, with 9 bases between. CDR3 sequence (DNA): TGCGCCAGCAGCCAAGAGGCCAGGGCCACTGAAGCTTTCTTT. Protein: CASSQEARATEAFF.

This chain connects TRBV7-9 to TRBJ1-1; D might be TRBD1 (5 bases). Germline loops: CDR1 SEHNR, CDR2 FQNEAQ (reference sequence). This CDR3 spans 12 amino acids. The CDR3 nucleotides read TGTGCTTGGGGGTCTTTAAACACTGAAGCTTTCTTT. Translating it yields CAWGSLNTEAFF. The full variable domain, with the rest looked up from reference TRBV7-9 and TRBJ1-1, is DTGVSQNPRHKITKRGQNVTFRCDPISEHNRLYWYRQTLGQGPEFLTYFQNEAQLEKSRLLSDRFSAERPKGSFSTLEIQRTEQGDSAMYLCAWGSLNTEAFFGQGTRLTVV.

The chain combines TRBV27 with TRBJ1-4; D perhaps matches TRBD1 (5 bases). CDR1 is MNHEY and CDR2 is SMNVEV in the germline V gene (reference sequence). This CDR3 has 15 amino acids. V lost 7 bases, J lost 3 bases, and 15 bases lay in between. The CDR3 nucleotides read TGTGCCAGCAAACCCCGGGGGATAGCTAATGAAAAACTGTTTTTT. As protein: CASKPRGIANEKLFF.

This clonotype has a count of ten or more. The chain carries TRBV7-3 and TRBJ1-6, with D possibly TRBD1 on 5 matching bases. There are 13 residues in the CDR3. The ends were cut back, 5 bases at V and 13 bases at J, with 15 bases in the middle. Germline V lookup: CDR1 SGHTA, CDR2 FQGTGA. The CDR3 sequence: CASSPRPGAPLHF. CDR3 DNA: TGTGCCAGCAGCCCACGACCCGGGGCTCCCCTCCACTTT.

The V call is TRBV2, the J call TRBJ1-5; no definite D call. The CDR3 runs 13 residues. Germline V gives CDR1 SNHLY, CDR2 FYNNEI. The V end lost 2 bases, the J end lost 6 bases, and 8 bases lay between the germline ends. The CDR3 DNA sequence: TGTGCCAGCAGTGAATATCCGAGTCAGCCCCAGCATTTT. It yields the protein CASSEYPSQPQHF.

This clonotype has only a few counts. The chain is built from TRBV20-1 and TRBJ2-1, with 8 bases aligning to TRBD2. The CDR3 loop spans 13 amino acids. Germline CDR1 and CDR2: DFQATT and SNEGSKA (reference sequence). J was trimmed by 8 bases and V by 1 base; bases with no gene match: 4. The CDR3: CSARALAGYEQFF. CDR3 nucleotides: TGCAGTGCTAGAGCCCTAGCGGGCTATGAGCAGTTCTTC.

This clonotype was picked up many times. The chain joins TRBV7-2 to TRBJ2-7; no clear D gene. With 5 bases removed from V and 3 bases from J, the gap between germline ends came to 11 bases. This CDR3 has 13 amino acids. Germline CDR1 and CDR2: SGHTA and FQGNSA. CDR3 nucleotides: TGTGCCAGCAGCCAGACCGTTTACTACGAGCAGTACTTC. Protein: CASSQTVYYEQYF.

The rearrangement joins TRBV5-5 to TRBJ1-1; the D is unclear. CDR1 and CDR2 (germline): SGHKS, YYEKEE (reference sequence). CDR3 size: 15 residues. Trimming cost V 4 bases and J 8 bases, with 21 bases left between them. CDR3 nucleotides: TGTGCCAGCAGCGTTCTCCTCTTAGGATTGGGGGAAGCTTTCTTT. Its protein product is CASSVLLLGLGEAFF. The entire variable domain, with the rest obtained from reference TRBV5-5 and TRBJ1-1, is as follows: DAGVTQSPTHLIKTRGQQVTLRCSPISGHKSVSWYQQVLGQGPQFIFQYYEKEERGRGNFPDRFSARQFPNYSSELNVNALLLGDSALYLCASSVLLLGLGEAFFGQGTRLTVV.

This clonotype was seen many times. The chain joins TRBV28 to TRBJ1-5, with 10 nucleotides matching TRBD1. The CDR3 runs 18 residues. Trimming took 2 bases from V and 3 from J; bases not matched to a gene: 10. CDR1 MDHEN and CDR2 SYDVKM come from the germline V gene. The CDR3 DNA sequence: TGTGCCAGCAGTTTAGGAGACAGGGGGCGATTCACCAATCAGCCCCAGCATTTT. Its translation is CASSLGDRGRFTNQPQHF. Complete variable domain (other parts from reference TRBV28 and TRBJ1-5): DVKVTQSSRYLVKRTGEKVFLECVQDMDHENMFWYRQDPGLGLRLIYFSYDVKMKEKGDIPEGYSVSREKKERFSLILESASTNQTSMYLCASSLGDRGRFTNQPQHFGDGTRLSIL.

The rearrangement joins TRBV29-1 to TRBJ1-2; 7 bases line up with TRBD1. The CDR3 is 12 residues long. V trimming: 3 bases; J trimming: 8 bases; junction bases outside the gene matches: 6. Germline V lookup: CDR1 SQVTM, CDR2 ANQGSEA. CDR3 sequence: CSVDPRGPGYTF. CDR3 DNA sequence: TGCAGCGTTGATCCGAGGGGGCCGGGCTACACCTTC.

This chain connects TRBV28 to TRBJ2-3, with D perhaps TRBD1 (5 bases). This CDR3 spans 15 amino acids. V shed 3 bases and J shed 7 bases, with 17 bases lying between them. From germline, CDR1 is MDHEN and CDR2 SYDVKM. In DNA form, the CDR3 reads TGTGCCAGCAGTTTGAGTCGCAAGGGGCGGAATACGCAGTATTTT. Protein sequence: CASSLSRKGRNTQYF. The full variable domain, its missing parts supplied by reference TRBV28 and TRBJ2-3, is DVKVTQSSRYLVKRTGEKVFLECVQDMDHENMFWYRQDPGLGLRLIYFSYDVKMKEKGDIPEGYSVSREKKERFSLILESASTNQTSMYLCASSLSRKGRNTQYFGPGTRLTVL.